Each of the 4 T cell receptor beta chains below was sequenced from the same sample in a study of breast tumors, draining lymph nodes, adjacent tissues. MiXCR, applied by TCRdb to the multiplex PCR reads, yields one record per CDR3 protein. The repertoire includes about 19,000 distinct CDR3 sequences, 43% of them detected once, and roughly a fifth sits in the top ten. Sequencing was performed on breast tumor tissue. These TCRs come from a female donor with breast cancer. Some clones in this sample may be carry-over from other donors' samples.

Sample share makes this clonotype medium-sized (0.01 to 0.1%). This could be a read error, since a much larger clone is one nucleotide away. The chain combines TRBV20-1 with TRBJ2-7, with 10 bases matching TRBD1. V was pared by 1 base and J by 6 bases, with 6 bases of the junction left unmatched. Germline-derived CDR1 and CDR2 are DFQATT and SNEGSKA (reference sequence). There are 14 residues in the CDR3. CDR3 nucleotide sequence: TGCAGTGCTAGAGTTGGGACAGGGGACTCCGAGCAGTACTTC. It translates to CSARVGTGDSEQYF.

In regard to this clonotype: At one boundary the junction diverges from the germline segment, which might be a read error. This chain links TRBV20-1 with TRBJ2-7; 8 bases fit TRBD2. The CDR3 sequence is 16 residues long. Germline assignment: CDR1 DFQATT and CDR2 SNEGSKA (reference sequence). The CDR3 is CSARELKTSDAYEQHF. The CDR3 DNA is TGCAGTGCTAGAGAATTAAAGACTAGCGACGCCTACGAGCAGCACTTC.

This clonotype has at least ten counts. CDR3 residues: CSARGQLGINQPQHF. Here the CDR3 DNA reads TGCAGTGCTAGAGGACAGCTTGGTATCAATCAGCCCCAGCATTTT. The chain is built from TRBV20-1 and TRBJ1-5; D possibly corresponds to TRBD1 (5 bases). V was cut by 1 base and J by 3 bases, with 13 bases left in between. The germline gives CDR1 DFQATT, CDR2 SNEGSKA (reference sequence). The CDR3 runs to 15 residues.

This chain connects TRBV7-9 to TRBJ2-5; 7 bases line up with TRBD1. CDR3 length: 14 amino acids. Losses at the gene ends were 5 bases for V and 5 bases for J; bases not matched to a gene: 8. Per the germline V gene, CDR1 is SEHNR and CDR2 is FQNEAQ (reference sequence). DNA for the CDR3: TGTGCCAGCAGCCTCCGGGACAGTCCGGAGACCCAGTACTTC. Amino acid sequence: CASSLRDSPETQYF.